The 14 T cell receptor beta chains given below trace back to one sample, sequenced in a study of vaccination effects on CD4 cells after COVID-19. In the ViraFEST assay, antigen-specific CD4+ clonotypes were identified by expansion after peptide-pool stimulation. Cells that had been cultured for 10 days were the source of isolated CD4+ T cells. Two-dose vaccination with either BNT162b2 or mRNA-1273 was given to the participants. Profiled with immunoSEQ multiplex PCR; TCRdb holds only in-frame clones, not every one. Among under 25,000 clones listed, roughly 80% were seen once. These receptors have no known antigen. Sequencing used CD4+ T cells from PBMCs cultured with SARS-CoV-2 spike peptides, obtained after COVID-19 vaccination. These receptors originate from a human donor who received a COVID-19 vaccine. Some clones in this sample may be carry-over from other donors' samples.

V usage is TRBV4-3 and J usage is TRBJ2-5; no clear D gene. Germline V gene data show CDR1 as LGHNA and CDR2 as YSLEER. The V end lost 4 bases, the J end lost 1 base, and 10 bases lay between the germline ends. This CDR3 region has 14 residues. The DNA for the CDR3 is TGCGCCAGCAGCCTGAACCCTGGCCAAGAGACCCAGTACTTC. Translating it yields CASSLNPGQETQYF.

The chain uses TRBV6-2 or TRBV6-3 and TRBJ1-6, with a possible D match to TRBD1 (6 bases). The CDR3 covers 16 residues. V dropped 5 bases and J dropped 6 bases, with 17 bases sitting between them. Looked up from germline, CDR1 is MNHEY and CDR2 is SVGEGT. In DNA form, the CDR3 reads TGTGCCAGCAGTACCGCCGCCAGGGGAGGTAATTCACCCCTCCACTTT. Amino acid sequence: CASSTAARGGNSPLHF.

The genes are TRBV4-1 and TRBJ2-7, with 8 bases identical to TRBD1. J was trimmed by 3 bases and V by 1 base; bases with no gene match: 8. In germline, CDR1 is MGHRA, CDR2 YSYEKL. The CDR3 extends over 16 amino acids. The CDR3 bases are TGCGCCAGCAGCCAAGGGGTGCAGGGGGCCCACTACGAGCAGTACGTC. Its translation: CASSQGVQGAHYEQYV.

The V gene is TRBV19, the J gene TRBJ1-2; weak D call: TRBD1 (5 bases). The CDR3 length is 16 residues. With 8 bases removed from V and 3 bases from J, the gap between germline ends came to 22 bases. Germline V gene sequence: CDR1 LNHDA, CDR2 SQIVND (reference sequence). CDR3 loop: CASHTRGLRGDYGYTF. As DNA, the CDR3 is TGTGCCAGTCATACTCGAGGACTGAGGGGCGACTATGGCTACACCTTC.

This clone was found once. The chain couples TRBV4-1 to TRBJ1-4, with a weak D call TRBD1 (5 bases). The V gene's germline CDR1 is MGHRA and CDR2 YSYEKL. This CDR3 is 14 amino acids long. Trimming removed 0 bases from V and 6 bases from J, with 8 bases in between. The CDR3 is CASSQDRVYEKLFF. In nucleotides, the CDR3 is TGCGCCAGCAGCCAAGACAGGGTTTATGAAAAACTGTTTTTT.

The chain carries TRBV4-1 and TRBJ2-1, with 12 bases aligning to TRBD2. Germline V gene lookup returns CDR1 MGHRA and CDR2 YSYEKL. With V trimmed by 5 bases and J by 0 bases, 5 bases remained unmatched. The CDR3 is 17 residues long. CDR3 sequence reads: CASSSRLAGASYNEQFF. CDR3 sequence (DNA): TGCGCCAGCAGCTCCCGACTAGCGGGGGCCTCCTACAATGAGCAGTTCTTC.

V usage is TRBV5-1 and J usage is TRBJ2-1; TRBD2 might be the D (6 bases). The germline V gene encodes CDR1 SGHRS and CDR2 YFSETQ. Trimming pared 5 bases from V and 4 bases from J, leaving 16 bases between. This CDR3 region has 15 residues. For the CDR3, the DNA is TGCGCCAGCAGAGGTCGGGGGATGGCTTACAATGAGCAGTTCTTC. Translating it yields CASRGRGMAYNEQFF.

V and J are TRBV7-8 and TRBJ1-2, with D hard to call. This CDR3 is built from 14 residues. Trimming removed 1 base at V and 6 bases at J, with 12 bases between. From germline, CDR1 is SGHVS and CDR2 FQNEAQ. The CDR3 DNA is TGTGCCAGCAGCTTAGGCGGCCCCGTGGATGGCTACACCTTC. Protein: CASSLGGPVDGYTF. Looking up the rest from reference TRBV7-8 and TRBJ1-2 gives the full variable domain: GAGVSQSPRYKVAKRGQDVALRCDPISGHVSLFWYQQALGQGPEFLTYFQNEAQLDKSGLPSDRFFAERPEGSVSTLKIQRTQQEDSAVYLCASSLGGPVDGYTFGSGTRLTVV.

The gene calls are TRBV24-1 and TRBJ1-1; the match to TRBD1 covers 9 bases. After removal of 2 bases from V and 5 bases from J, the junction contained 5 bases not matched to a gene. This CDR3 contains 15 residues. Germline loops: CDR1 KGHDR, CDR2 SFDVKD. CDR3 DNA: TGTGCCACCAGTGATTCCGGGACAGGGAGTACTGAAGCTTTCTTT. It specifies CATSDSGTGSTEAFF.

CDR3 protein: CASRQRTGSNEQFF. Here the CDR3 DNA reads TGTGCCAGCAGGCAACGGACAGGGTCGAATGAGCAGTTCTTC. This chain connects TRBV7-9 to TRBJ2-1; 8 nucleotides match TRBD1. Germline V CDR1 and CDR2: SEHNR, FQNEAQ (reference sequence). Trimming removed 6 bases from V and 7 bases from J; junction bases left unmatched: 8. The CDR3 spans 14 residues.

The rearrangement links TRBV5-1 to TRBJ2-3; TRBD1 agrees at 8 bases. Germline-derived CDR1 and CDR2 are SGHRS and YFSETQ. CDR3 length: 14 amino acids. The trim removed 0 bases at V and 5 bases at J, leaving 2 bases unmatched. CDR3 bases: TGCGCCAGCAGCTTGGCCGGGACAGGAGATACGCAGTATTTT. This gives the protein CASSLAGTGDTQYF.

This clone occurred once. The genes are TRBV19 and TRBJ1-6; D ambiguous. The CDR3 length is 14 residues. From germline, CDR1 is LNHDA and CDR2 SQIVND (reference sequence). Trimming cost V 3 bases and J 5 bases, with 8 bases left between them. The CDR3 is CASSIGYDNSPLHF. CDR3 coding DNA: TGTGCCAGTAGTATCGGCTACGATAATTCACCCCTCCACTTT.

This clone was seen a single time. V is TRBV2 and J is TRBJ1-6; 7 bases agree with TRBD1. Germline trimming cut 6 bases from V and 7 bases from J; bases unmatched to any gene: 9. Germline CDR1 SNHLY, CDR2 FYNNEI. This CDR3 is built from 15 residues. The CDR3 reads CASRWGQTINSPLHF. The CDR3 DNA is TGTGCCAGCAGATGGGGACAGACCATAAATTCACCCCTCCACTTT.

This chain uses TRBV12-5 with TRBJ1-6; D remains ambiguous. The germline gives CDR1 LGHNT, CDR2 FRNRAP. V was trimmed by 0 bases and J by 9 bases, leaving 15 bases between them. The CDR3 loop spans 16 amino acids. The CDR3 reads CASGLVIGQRSSPLHF. The CDR3 DNA follows: TGTGCTAGTGGTTTGGTTATCGGGCAAAGGAGTTCACCCCTCCACTTT. Supplemented by reference TRBV12-5 and TRBJ1-6, the full variable domain reads DARVTQTPRHKVTEMGQEVTMRCQPILGHNTVFWYRQTMMQGLELLAYFRNRAPLDDSGMPKDRFSAEMPDATLATLKIQPSEPRDSAVYFCASGLVIGQRSSPLHFGNGTRLTVT.